The clone carrying this TCR beta chain was found a few times. Hyperthyroidism was newly diagnosed in patients aged 18 to 65 (duration under 2 months). On the basis of clinical symptoms, serum thyroxine and TRAb, thyroid ultrasound and orbital computed tomography, diagnoses were made. Fresh 10 ml peripheral blood yielded PBMCs. This entry belongs to a study of T cells in Graves' hyperthyroidism and ophthalmopathy. The source material, RNA transcripts, was used to amplify TCR beta CDR3 regions. Initially, a first-round RT-PCR of the TCR CDR3 employed the HTBI primer set. TCRdb reprocessed the multiplex PCR reads with MiXCR, giving one entry per CDR3 protein. Found here are roughly 580,000 distinct CDR3 sequences, around 14% of them singletons; the top ten hold 5.8%. What was sequenced was blood. This TCR derives from a young woman with Graves' hyperthyroidism that later progressed to Graves' ophthalmopathy.

CDR3 region: CAWRPGGPGGPQPQHF. In DNA, the CDR3 is TGTGCCTGGAGACCCGGGGGTCCAGGGGGCCCTCAGCCCCAGCATTTT. V is TRBV30 and J is TRBJ1-5; 8 bases align to TRBD1. Germline trimming cut 3 bases from V and 6 bases from J; bases unmatched to any gene: 13. The V gene's germline CDR1 is GTSNPN and CDR2 SVGIG (reference sequence). This CDR3 spans 16 amino acids.